A single sample gave rise to the 7 T cell receptor beta chains below, sequenced in a study of T cell responses to AZD1222 COVID-19 vaccine. Assay: immunoSEQ multiplex PCR; the TCRdb copy retains only in-frame clones and omits some. The sample has about 140,000 clones, approximately 92% seen once. The sequencing used peripheral blood, collected on day 0 of AZD1222 vaccination. Receptors were obtained from an adult in good health.

This rearrangement joins TRBV5-1 to TRBJ2-7; 10 bases map to TRBD1. Germline CDR1 and CDR2: SGHRS and YFSETQ. J lost 5 bases, V lost 3 bases, and 5 bases had no gene match. CDR3 size: 14 residues. The CDR3 DNA is TGCGCCAGCAGCTGGGGACAGGGGTCCAACGAGCAGTACTTC. As protein: CASSWGQGSNEQYF.

The genes are TRBV27 and TRBJ2-2; 12 nucleotides match TRBD2. V shed 3 bases and J 8 bases; nucleotides not matched to a gene: 7. Germline lookup yields CDR1 MNHEY and CDR2 SMNVEV (reference sequence). The CDR3 has 16 residues. CDR3 protein: CASSFLTSGGKGELFF. DNA of the CDR3: TGTGCCAGCAGTTTCCTGACTAGCGGGGGTAAAGGGGAGCTGTTTTTT.

Notes on this clone: Other DNA sequences in this specimen translate into the identical CDR3. The chain joins TRBV2 to TRBJ2-7, with D perhaps TRBD1 (6 bases). Germline CDR1 SNHLY, CDR2 FYNNEI. V lost 5 bases and J lost 4, with 9 bases in between. This CDR3 comprises 12 residues. CDR3 nucleotides: TGTGCCAGCAGTACAGGGTTGTACGAGCAGTACTTC. Translating it yields CASSTGLYEQYF.

The V and J genes are TRBV11-3 and TRBJ2-5; D remains ambiguous. The CDR3 has 12 residues. CDR1 and CDR2 (germline): SGHNT, YENEEA. V was pared by 5 bases and J by 2 bases, with 6 bases between. The CDR3 loop reads CASSLDQETQYF. Here the CDR3 DNA reads TGTGCCAGCAGCCTCGATCAAGAGACCCAGTACTTC.

This chain joins TRBV5-1 and TRBJ1-6, with no clear D. The V gene's germline CDR1 is SGHRS and CDR2 YFSETQ. The CDR3 covers 19 residues. The ends were cut back, 0 bases at V and 0 bases at J, with 16 bases in the middle. Here the CDR3 reads CASSLATGVASSYNSPLHF. The CDR3 DNA reads TGCGCCAGCAGCTTGGCCACCGGGGTAGCAAGCTCCTATAATTCACCCCTCCACTTT.

The chain links TRBV5-5 to TRBJ1-5, with a weak D call TRBD1 (5 bases). V was trimmed by 0 bases and J by 2 bases, leaving 15 bases between them. The germline V gene encodes CDR1 SGHKS and CDR2 YYEKEE (reference sequence). The CDR3 runs 17 residues. Here the CDR3 DNA reads TGTGCCAGCAGCTTGGGCTTAGGCCGGGGGGGCAATCAGCCCCAGCATTTT. Amino acid sequence: CASSLGLGRGGNQPQHF.

The chain combines TRBV3-1 (or the pseudogene TRBV3-2) with TRBJ1-2; no clear D. V was trimmed by 0 bases and J by 9 bases, leaving 5 bases between them. This CDR3 has 11 amino acids. Germline V lookup: CDR1 LGHDT, CDR2 YNNKEL (reference sequence). The CDR3 loop reads CASSQDGRYTF. DNA for the CDR3: TGTGCCAGCAGCCAAGACGGTCGCTACACCTTC.